The clone carrying this T cell receptor beta chain was detected ten times or more. Its antigen is unidentified. MiXCR was used by TCRdb to re-call the PCR reads. The data contain tens of thousands of clones, approximately 20% of them singletons. The data derive from a study of metastatic and nonmetastatic thyroid tumors. Overall study results and limits: Significantly higher TCR beta diversity was reportedly seen in malignant thyroid tumors than benign nodules, in blood and tumor.

There were no patients who had received any treatment before thyroid surgery. The sample taken for sequencing was blood. The TCR originated in a female donor with papillary thyroid cancer or a benign thyroid nodule (not recorded which). Some clones in this sample may be carry-over from other donors' samples.

The CDR3 coding sequence is TGTGCCAGCAGCTTGTTTAGCGGGGGGAGCGGGGAGCTGTTTTTT. Translating it yields CASSLFSGGSGELFF. V and J are TRBV11-1 and TRBJ2-2, with 10 positions matching TRBD2. Trimming removed 3 bases from V and 7 bases from J; junction bases left unmatched: 5. The CDR3 spans 15 residues. Germline values: CDR1 SGHAT, CDR2 FQDESV (reference sequence). The entire variable domain, with the rest obtained from reference TRBV11-1 and TRBJ2-2, is as follows: EAEVAQSPRYKITEKSQAVAFWCDPISGHATLYWYRQILGQGPELLVQFQDESVVDDSQLPKDRFSAERLKGVDSTLKIQPAELGDSAMYLCASSLFSGGSGELFFGEGSRLTVL.